One T cell receptor (beta chain) is described in this entry. Measured with immunoSEQ multiplex PCR; TCRdb has only the in-frame clones, and not every one. The profile shows about 80,000 clones, approximately 96% of them singletons. These data are taken from a study of technical replicates of blood from four donors. Germline CDR1 MNHEY, CDR2 SVGAGI. Trimming left V 6 bases short and J 5 bases short, with 9 bases between. The CDR3 consists of 12 residues. This chain links TRBV6-5 with TRBJ2-3; D is undetermined. The TCR comes from a human donor in good health. Sequencing was done on a sample of T cells isolated from PBMCs. The chain's CDR3 is CASRALGDTQYF. The CDR3 nucleotides are TGTGCCAGCAGGGCCCTTGGAGATACGCAGTATTTT.